This TCR beta chain was found in a study of breast tumors, draining lymph nodes, adjacent tissues. Findings of the study overall: The data were judged consistent with most tumor T cells coming from lymph node and expanding in tumor. Luminal-like breast cancer showed significantly greater tumor-nontumor repertoire similarity than basal-like breast cancer did. Tumor T cell lymph node origin was a supported hypothesis, not proven.

The count of this clonotype is one. The antigen remains undetermined. The germline gene is not matched at one end of the junction; a read error may be the cause. From the multiplex PCR reads, TCRdb called clonotypes with MiXCR, one entry per CDR3 protein. The table has around 17,000 distinct CDR3 sequences, just under 45% seen once. The receptor was isolated from a female donor with breast cancer. Some clones in this sample may be carry-over from other donors' samples. The material sequenced was tumor-adjacent breast tissue.

The CDR3 bases are TGCGCCCCTTCCGCCAGTAGCGGGGCCTACGAGCAGTACTTC. Translating it yields CAPSASSGAYEQYF. This chain connects TRBV5-5 to TRBJ2-7; TRBD2 matches 8 bases. Germline-derived CDR1 and CDR2 are SGHKS and YYEKEE (reference sequence). The length of the CDR3 is 14 residues.